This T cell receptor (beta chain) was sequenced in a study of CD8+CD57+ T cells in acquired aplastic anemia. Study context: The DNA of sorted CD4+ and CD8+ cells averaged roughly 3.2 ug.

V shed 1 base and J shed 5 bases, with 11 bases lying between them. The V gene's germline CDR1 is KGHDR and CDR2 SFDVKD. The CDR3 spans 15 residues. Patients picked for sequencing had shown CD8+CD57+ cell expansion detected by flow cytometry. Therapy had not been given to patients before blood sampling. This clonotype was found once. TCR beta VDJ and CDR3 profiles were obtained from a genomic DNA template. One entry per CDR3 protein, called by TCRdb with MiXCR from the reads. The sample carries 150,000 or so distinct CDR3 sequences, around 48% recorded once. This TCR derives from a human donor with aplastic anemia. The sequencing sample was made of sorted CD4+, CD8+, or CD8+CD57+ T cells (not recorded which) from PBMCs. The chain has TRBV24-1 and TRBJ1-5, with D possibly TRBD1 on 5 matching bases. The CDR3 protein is CATSDFSRGDQPQHF. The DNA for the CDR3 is TGTGCCACCAGTGATTTTTCGAGGGGAGATCAGCCCCAGCATTTT.